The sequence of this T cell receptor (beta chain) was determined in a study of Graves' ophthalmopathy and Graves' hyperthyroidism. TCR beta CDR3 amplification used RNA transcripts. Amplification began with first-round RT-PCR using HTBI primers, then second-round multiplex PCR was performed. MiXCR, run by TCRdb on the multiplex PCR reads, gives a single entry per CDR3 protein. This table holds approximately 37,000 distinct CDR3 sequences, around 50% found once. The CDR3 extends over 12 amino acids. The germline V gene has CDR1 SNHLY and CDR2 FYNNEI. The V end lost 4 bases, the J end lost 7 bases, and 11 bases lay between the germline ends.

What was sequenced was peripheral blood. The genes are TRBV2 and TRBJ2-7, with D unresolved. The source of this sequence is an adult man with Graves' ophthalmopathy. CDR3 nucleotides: TGTGCCAGCAGTGTGAGTTTTTGGGAGCAGTACTTC. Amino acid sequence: CASSVSFWEQYF.